The 21 T cell receptor beta chains listed next were all sequenced from one sample in a study of T cell responses to AZD1222 COVID-19 vaccine. Repertoires were generated with immunoSEQ multiplex PCR, while TCRdb's copy carries only in-frame clones and drops some. Counted here are some 250,000 clones, 94% occurring once; the ten biggest clones make up 0.5% to 0.7%. Sequenced here: peripheral blood, sampled 28 days after the second AZD1222 dose. The receptors stem from an adult who received the AZD1222 COVID-19 vaccine.

The chain employs TRBV15 and TRBJ2-7; no definite D call. CDR3 length: 15 residues. Germline loops: CDR1 LNHNV, CDR2 YYDKDF (reference sequence). Trimming removed 0 bases at V and 2 bases at J, with 11 bases between. CDR3 amino acids: CATSRDRAAPYEQYF. CDR3 bases: TGTGCCACCAGCAGAGATAGGGCCGCTCCCTACGAGCAGTACTTC.

CDR3 loop: CASSPPGENYGYTF. In DNA form, the CDR3 reads TGTGCCAGCAGCCCCCCGGGGGAGAACTATGGCTACACCTTC. This chain uses TRBV5-4 with TRBJ1-2, with D tentatively TRBD1 (5 bases). Trimming left V 4 bases short and J 2 bases short, with 12 bases between. This CDR3 spans 14 amino acids. Germline assignment: CDR1 SGHNT and CDR2 YYREEE (reference sequence).

The chain links TRBV12-2 to TRBJ2-2; the table's D call TRBD2 went unverified against the DNA. TRBV12-2 is assigned pseudogene status. The CDR3 is 15 amino acids. The CDR3 bases are TGTGCAAGTCGCTTGCGGGAGGCTCACACCGGGGAGCTGTTTTTT. It yields the protein CASRLREAHTGELFF.

The V gene is TRBV7-2, the J gene TRBJ2-3; TRBD2 agrees at 10 bases. Germline V CDR1 and CDR2: SGHTA, FQGNSA. The junction had 7 bases not matched to a gene; V was cut back by 5 bases and J by 2 bases. The CDR3 loop spans 16 amino acids. The CDR3 DNA reads TGTGCCAGCAGCCGGGGGCTAGCGGGAGTCACAGATACGCAGTATTTT. Translated: CASSRGLAGVTDTQYF.

The chain recombines TRBV3-1 (or the pseudogene TRBV3-2) with TRBJ1-3; D perhaps matches TRBD1 (5 bases). The CDR3 spans 14 residues. The V end lost 4 bases, the J end lost 4 bases, and 11 bases lay between the germline ends. Germline V lookup: CDR1 LGHDT, CDR2 YNNKEL (reference sequence). CDR3 sequence: CASSLGTAGNTIYF. In nucleotides, the CDR3 is TGTGCCAGCAGCCTCGGGACTGCCGGAAACACCATATATTTT.

This chain joins TRBV3-1 (or the pseudogene TRBV3-2) and TRBJ2-1; 7 nucleotides line up with TRBD2. There are 16 residues in the CDR3. Germline V gene data show CDR1 as LGHDT and CDR2 as YNNKEL (reference sequence). V shed 7 bases, J shed 0 bases, and the junction held 9 bases outside the gene matches. This CDR3 is CASTLSGTSSYNEQFF. DNA for the CDR3: TGTGCCAGCACCCTAAGCGGGACGAGCTCCTACAATGAGCAGTTCTTC.

The chain is built from TRBV28 and TRBJ2-5, with D perhaps matching TRBD1 or TRBD2 (5 bases each). Germline CDR1 MDHEN, CDR2 SYDVKM. This CDR3 region has 13 residues. Trimming removed 6 bases from V and 1 base from J, with 9 bases in between. CDR3 residues: CASRGTAQETQYF. In DNA, the CDR3 is TGTGCCAGCAGAGGGACCGCCCAAGAGACCCAGTACTTC.

This chain links TRBV7-9 with TRBJ2-7; no clear D. The ends were cut back, 1 base at V and 5 bases at J, with 12 bases in the middle. The CDR3 runs 14 residues. Germline V CDR1 and CDR2: SEHNR, FQNEAQ (reference sequence). The CDR3 loop reads CASSLGLGPDEQYF. Written as DNA, the CDR3 is TGTGCCAGCAGCTTAGGGCTGGGTCCGGACGAGCAGTACTTC.

The rearrangement joins TRBV3-1 (or the pseudogene TRBV3-2) to TRBJ1-4; the D gene is possibly TRBD1 (5 bases). The CDR3 runs to 13 residues. V was clipped by 6 bases and J by 7 bases, with 12 bases between them. Germline-derived CDR1 and CDR2 are LGHDT and YNNKEL (reference sequence). The CDR3 coding sequence is TGTGCCAGCAGAGTCCTGGGGGGTGAAAAACTGTTTTTT. This gives the protein CASRVLGGEKLFF.

The rearrangement uses TRBV7-8 and TRBJ1-2; no clear D gene. The ends were cut back, 6 bases at V and 4 bases at J, with 9 bases in the middle. Germline CDR1 reads SGHVS; CDR2 reads FQNEAQ. The CDR3 extends over 12 amino acids. The CDR3 reads CASRRLPYGYTF. The CDR3 DNA reads as TGTGCCAGCAGACGACTGCCCTATGGCTACACCTTC.

The genes are TRBV7-6 and TRBJ2-7; 7 positions agree with TRBD2. This CDR3 region has 12 residues. V trimming: 1 base; J trimming: 6 bases; junction bases outside the gene matches: 0. The germline gives CDR1 SGHVS, CDR2 FNYEAQ. CDR3 region: CASSLGTSEQYF. The CDR3 region has the DNA TGTGCCAGCAGCTTAGGGACTAGCGAGCAGTACTTC.

V is TRBV2 and J is TRBJ2-1; a weak D match, TRBD1 (5 bases). Trimming removed 4 bases from V and 4 bases from J, with 8 bases in between. This CDR3 contains 13 residues. CDR1 is SNHLY and CDR2 is FYNNEI in the germline V gene. CDR3: CASSVRQYNEQFF. The CDR3 coding sequence is TGTGCCAGCAGTGTCCGACAGTACAATGAGCAGTTCTTC.

The J gene is TRBJ1-6, the V gene TRBV27; no reliable D call. The germline gives CDR1 MNHEY, CDR2 SMNVEV (reference sequence). Deletions cut 0 bases from V and 9 bases from J, with 6 bases between. The CDR3 has 13 residues. The CDR3 here is CASSLSVGSPLHF. DNA for the CDR3: TGTGCCAGCAGTTTATCGGTCGGTTCACCCCTCCACTTT.

V usage is TRBV2 and J usage is TRBJ2-7, with 10 nucleotides matching TRBD1. The CDR3 loop spans 14 amino acids. From germline, CDR1 is SNHLY and CDR2 FYNNEI. V lost 7 bases and J lost 6; bases outside the gene matches: 9. The DNA for the CDR3 is TGTGCCAGCAAGGGAGGGACAGGGGTTGTCGAGCAGTACTTC. This encodes CASKGGTGVVEQYF.

V and J are TRBV3-1 (or the pseudogene TRBV3-2) and TRBJ2-6; possibly TRBD1 or TRBD2 for D (6 bases each). This CDR3 contains 14 residues. Germline V gene lookup returns CDR1 LGHDT and CDR2 YNNKEL (reference sequence). V lost 10 bases to trimming and J lost 2 bases, with 12 bases between them. CDR3 protein: CATRGGTGANVLTF. The CDR3 DNA sequence: TGTGCCACCAGAGGGGGGACTGGGGCCAACGTCCTGACTTTC.

The chain uses TRBV19 and TRBJ1-1; D is possibly TRBD1 (5 bases). Germline V CDR1 and CDR2: LNHDA, SQIVND (reference sequence). V lost 5 bases and J lost 4, with 14 bases in between. The length of the CDR3 is 14 residues. CDR3 sequence reads: CASSPGQFLTEAFF. Here the CDR3 DNA reads TGTGCCAGTAGTCCCGGACAATTCCTCACTGAAGCTTTCTTT.

The J gene is TRBJ2-5, the V gene TRBV5-4, with D uncertain. Germline values: CDR1 SGHNT, CDR2 YYREEE (reference sequence). Trimming took 0 bases from V and 2 from J, leaving 2 bases between them. This CDR3 has 12 residues. The CDR3 region has the DNA TGTGCCAGCAGCTTGGTTCAAGAGACCCAGTACTTC. Amino acids: CASSLVQETQYF. Combining the CDR3 with reference TRBV5-4 and TRBJ2-5 gives the whole variable domain ETGVTQSPTHLIKTRGQQVTLRCSSQSGHNTVSWYQQALGQGPQFIFQYYREEENGRGNFPPRFSGLQFPNYSSELNVNALELDDSALYLCASSLVQETQYFGPGTRLLVL.

Comments on this clone: Other DNA sequences in the sample encode the same CDR3. The V and J genes are TRBV3-1 (or the pseudogene TRBV3-2) and TRBJ1-1; D is perhaps TRBD1 (5 bases). V lost 1 base and J lost 1, with 7 bases in between. The CDR3 spans 14 residues. Germline CDR1 and CDR2: LGHDT and YNNKEL (reference sequence). CDR3 amino acids: CASSQGQPNTEAFF. For the CDR3, the DNA is TGTGCCAGCAGCCAAGGACAGCCGAACACTGAAGCTTTCTTT.

This chain uses TRBV28 with TRBJ2-7; 7 bases align to TRBD1. The ends lost 7 bases at V and 3 bases at J; junction bases unmatched: 3. The CDR3 runs to 12 residues. CDR1 MDHEN and CDR2 SYDVKM come from the germline V gene. CDR3 sequence: CASTRTGYEQYF. The DNA for the CDR3 is TGTGCCAGCACAAGGACAGGCTACGAGCAGTACTTC.

This clone was observed a few times. The rearrangement uses TRBV7-9 and TRBJ2-1, with TRBD2 matching over 8 bases. This CDR3 is built from 16 residues. The junction had 12 bases not matched to a gene; V was cut back by 5 bases and J by 6 bases. Looked up from germline, CDR1 is SEHNR and CDR2 is FQNEAQ (reference sequence). The DNA of the CDR3 is TGTGCCAGCAGCCCCTTAGCGGGGCCGGGGGGCAATGAGCAGTTCTTC. It is translated as CASSPLAGPGGNEQFF.

The rearrangement uses TRBV4-1 and TRBJ1-2; a possible D gene is TRBD1 (5 bases). CDR1 and CDR2 from the germline V gene are MGHRA and YSYEKL. The germline V and J ends were trimmed by 6 bases and 1 base, with 12 bases remaining between them. This CDR3 contains 14 residues. CDR3 in DNA: TGCGCCAGCAGGCAGGGTATCGGTAACTATGGCTACACCTTC. It translates to CASRQGIGNYGYTF.